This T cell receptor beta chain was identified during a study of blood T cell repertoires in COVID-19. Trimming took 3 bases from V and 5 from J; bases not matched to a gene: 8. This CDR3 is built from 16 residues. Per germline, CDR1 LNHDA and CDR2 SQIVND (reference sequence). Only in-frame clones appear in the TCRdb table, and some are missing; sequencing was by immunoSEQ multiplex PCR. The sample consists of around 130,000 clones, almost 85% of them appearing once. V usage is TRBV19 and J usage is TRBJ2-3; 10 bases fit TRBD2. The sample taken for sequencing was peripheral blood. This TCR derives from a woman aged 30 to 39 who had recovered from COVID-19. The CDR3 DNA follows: TGTGCCAGTAGTATTCCGTCTAGCGGGAGCGGAGATACGCAGTATTTT. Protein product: CASSIPSSGSGDTQYF.